A selection of T cell receptor beta chains follows, all from one sample in a study of PD-1 blockade in classical Hodgkin lymphoma. The data were produced by immunoSEQ multiplex PCR, yet TCRdb's version contains in-frame clones alone and is incomplete. This table holds about 64,000 clones, around 90% found once. The source material was peripheral blood mononuclear cells (PBMCs), sampled before the fourth cycle of nivolumab. All receptors come from a human donor with classical Hodgkin lymphoma. Both conserved end residues are part of each CDR3. Fields, in order: V gene, J gene, clone size, D gene, CDR3 protein, CDR3 DNA. A D gene is named only where the DNA matches it firmly. The size of a clone is reported for some rows only, either as once, few or many, or as a class for expanded clones.

V: TRBV19; J: TRBJ2-4; size: once; D: .; CDR3: CASSIEGLAKNIQYF; DNA: TGTGCCAGTAGTATAGAGGGACTAGCCAAAAACATTCAGTACTTC
V: TRBV4-2; J: TRBJ2-7; size: .; D: TRBD1; CDR3: CASSRGQESSYEQYF; DNA: TGTGCCAGCAGCCGCGGACAGGAGAGCTCCTACGAGCAGTACTTC
V: TRBV13; J: TRBJ1-2; size: .; D: TRBD1; CDR3: CASSLEQGVDYGYTF; DNA: TGTGCCAGCAGCTTAGAACAGGGGGTCGACTATGGCTACACCTTC
V: TRBV5-1; J: TRBJ2-7; size: .; D: TRBD2; CDR3: CASSFDAGGISYEQYF; DNA: TGCGCCAGCAGCTTTGACGCGGGGGGAATCTCCTACGAGCAGTACTTC
V: TRBV4-1; J: TRBJ2-6; size: .; D: .; CDR3: CASSAMRGATGANVLTF; DNA: TGCGCCAGCAGCGCCATGCGCGGCGCAACGGGGGCCAACGTCCTGACTTTC
V: TRBV4-2; J: TRBJ2-7; size: .; D: .; CDR3: CASSPGTGTYEQYF; DNA: TGTGCCAGCAGCCCGGGAACTGGGACCTACGAGCAGTACTTC
V: TRBV6-5; J: TRBJ1-2; size: .; D: .; CDR3: CASSYSRGFNYGYTF; DNA: TGTGCCAGCAGTTACTCGAGGGGTTTTAACTATGGCTACACCTTC
V: TRBV5-6; J: TRBJ1-4; size: once; D: .; CDR3: CASSNLAGLNEKLFF; DNA: TGTGCCAGCAGCAATCTCGCCGGATTGAATGAAAAACTGTTTTTT
V: TRBV7-9; J: TRBJ2-1; size: .; D: .; CDR3: CASSLRRASEGHEQFF; DNA: TGTGCCAGCAGCTTAAGGAGGGCTAGCGAGGGGCATGAGCAGTTCTTC
V: TRBV5-5; J: TRBJ2-2; size: .; D: .; CDR3: CASSLLYRAPEELFF; DNA: TGTGCCAGCAGCCTATTATATAGGGCCCCGGAGGAGCTGTTTTTT
V: TRBV29-1; J: TRBJ2-7; size: .; D: .; CDR3: CSVSFDKQYF; DNA: TGCAGCGTTTCTTTCGATAAGCAGTACTTC
V: TRBV13; J: TRBJ2-5; size: .; D: TRBD2; CDR3: CASSLTGGIERETQYF; DNA: TGTGCCAGCAGCCTCACCGGGGGGATTGAAAGAGAGACCCAGTACTTC
V: TRBV30; J: TRBJ1-5; size: .; D: TRBD1; CDR3: CAFGTVATQPQHF; DNA: TGTGCCTTCGGGACAGTTGCTACTCAGCCCCAGCATTTT
V: TRBV4-1; J: TRBJ1-3; size: .; D: .; CDR3: CASSQDPSWGKGNTIYF; DNA: TGCGCCAGCAGCCAAGACCCATCGTGGGGAAAGGGAAACACCATATATTTT
V: TRBV19; J: TRBJ2-5; size: .; D: .; CDR3: CASSMLRDQETQYF; DNA: TGTGCCAGTAGTATGCTTAGGGACCAAGAGACCCAGTACTTC
V: TRBV4-1; J: TRBJ1-5; size: .; D: .; CDR3: CASSQEGGQGNSNQPQHF; DNA: TGCGCCAGCAGCCAAGAAGGGGGGCAGGGTAATAGCAATCAGCCCCAGCATTTT
V: TRBV19; J: TRBJ1-1; size: .; D: .; CDR3: CASTAGGGGGTEAFF; DNA: TGTGCCAGTACCGCTGGGGGGGGAGGTGGTACTGAAGCTTTCTTT
V: TRBV4-1; J: TRBJ1-2; size: .; D: .; CDR3: CASSQGTASYYGYTF; DNA: TGCGCCAGCAGCCAAGGGACGGCCTCTTACTATGGCTACACCTTC
V: TRBV10-2; J: TRBJ1-4; size: .; D: .; CDR3: CASRGSANEKLFF; DNA: TGCGCCAGCAGAGGGTCGGCTAATGAAAAACTGTTTTTT
V: TRBV6-4; J: TRBJ2-7; size: .; D: TRBD1; CDR3: CASSDTGALNYEQYF; DNA: TGTGCCAGCAGTGACACAGGGGCTCTTAACTACGAGCAGTACTTC
V: TRBV7-9; J: TRBJ2-5; size: .; D: TRBD2; CDR3: CASSLLLVTSGYQETQYF; DNA: TGTGCCAGCAGCTTACTCTTAGTGACTAGCGGGTACCAAGAGACCCAGTACTTC
V: TRBV5-1; J: TRBJ2-6; size: .; D: .; CDR3: CASSLANSGANVLTF; DNA: TGCGCCAGCAGCTTGGCAAACTCTGGGGCCAACGTCCTGACTTTC
V: TRBV4-2; J: TRBJ1-2; size: .; D: .; CDR3: CASSQVTTAANYGYTF; DNA: TGTGCCAGCAGCCAAGTTACTACAGCCGCTAACTATGGCTACACCTTC
V: TRBV15; J: TRBJ2-7; size: .; D: TRBD1; CDR3: CATSDGTGHYEQYF; DNA: TGTGCCACCAGCGACGGGACAGGCCACTACGAGCAGTACTTC
V: TRBV27; J: TRBJ2-1; size: .; D: TRBD1; CDR3: CASSLRQGAHNEQFF; DNA: TGTGCCAGCAGTTTACGGCAGGGGGCTCACAATGAGCAGTTCTTC
V: TRBV27; J: TRBJ2-5; size: .; D: TRBD2; CDR3: CASSPQIGTFAGAWETQYF; DNA: TGTGCCAGCAGTCCACAAATCGGGACCTTCGCGGGAGCATGGGAGACCCAGTACTTC
V: TRBV27; J: TRBJ2-7; size: .; D: .; CDR3: CASSFASGLRDEQYF; DNA: TGTGCCAGCAGTTTCGCGTCAGGTTTAAGGGACGAGCAGTACTTC
V: TRBV13; J: TRBJ2-1; size: .; D: TRBD1; CDR3: CASSLERQGSSYNEQFF; DNA: TGTGCCAGCAGCTTAGAAAGACAGGGGAGCTCCTACAATGAGCAGTTCTTC
V: TRBV6-5; J: TRBJ1-2; size: .; D: .; CDR3: CASSGHYPQARGYTF; DNA: TGTGCCAGCAGTGGACACTACCCACAAGCGCGTGGCTACACCTTC
V: TRBV7-8; J: TRBJ2-7; size: .; D: .; CDR3: CASSLGHTYEQYF; DNA: TGTGCCAGCAGCTTAGGACATACCTACGAGCAGTACTTC
V: TRBV10-3; J: TRBJ2-1; size: once; D: TRBD1; CDR3: CANSGQGHNEQFF; DNA: TGTGCCAACTCAGGACAGGGGCACAATGAGCAGTTCTTC
V: TRBV6-1; J: TRBJ2-3; size: .; D: .; CDR3: CASSEGAGADTQYF; DNA: TGTGCCAGCAGCGAAGGGGCGGGCGCAGATACGCAGTATTTT
V: TRBV27; J: TRBJ2-7; size: .; D: .; CDR3: CASSLITGGNEQYF; DNA: TGTGCCAGCAGTTTGATAACAGGCGGAAACGAGCAGTACTTC
V: TRBV7-3; J: TRBJ2-3; size: medium-sized; D: TRBD2; CDR3: CASSLRGSDTDTQYF; DNA: TGTGCCAGCAGCTTACGCGGGAGTGATACAGATACGCAGTATTTT
V: TRBV2; J: TRBJ1-2; size: .; D: .; CDR3: CASSLGDGYYGYTF; DNA: TGTGCCAGCAGTCTCGGCGACGGCTACTATGGCTACACCTTC
V: TRBV18; J: TRBJ1-6; size: .; D: .; CDR3: CASSPANGQPLHF; DNA: TGTGCCAGCTCACCGGCGAACGGGCAGCCCCTCCACTTT
V: TRBV6-1; J: TRBJ2-1; size: .; D: TRBD2; CDR3: CASRVLAGGYEQFF; DNA: TGTGCCAGCAGGGTCCTAGCGGGAGGGTATGAGCAGTTCTTC
V: TRBV5-8; J: TRBJ1-1; size: .; D: .; CDR3: CASSSWGGTEAFF; DNA: TGTGCCAGCAGCTCGTGGGGGGGCACTGAAGCTTTCTTT
V: TRBV2; J: TRBJ2-1; size: .; D: TRBD1; CDR3: CASSRTGGHEQFF; DNA: TGTGCCAGCAGTCGGACAGGGGGGCATGAGCAGTTCTTC
V: TRBV18; J: TRBJ1-6; size: .; D: .; CDR3: CASSQQRATNSPLHF; DNA: TGTGCCAGCTCACAGCAACGGGCCACCAATTCACCCCTCCACTTT
V: TRBV28; J: TRBJ2-7; size: .; D: .; CDR3: CASSLFDGYEQYF; DNA: TGTGCCAGCAGTTTATTTGATGGCTACGAGCAGTACTTC
V: TRBV28; J: TRBJ1-5; size: .; D: .; CDR3: CASSLEQGLFQPQHF; DNA: TGTGCCAGCAGTTTAGAACAAGGGCTATTTCAGCCCCAGCATTTT
V: TRBV5-1; J: TRBJ2-2; size: .; D: TRBD1; CDR3: CASSPGRGQGGELFF; DNA: TGCGCCAGCAGCCCCGGAAGGGGGCAGGGCGGGGAGCTGTTTTTT
V: TRBV7-9; J: TRBJ2-6; size: .; D: .; CDR3: CASSFAGGTNVLTF; DNA: TGTGCCAGCAGCTTCGCAGGGGGGACCAACGTCCTGACTTTC
V: TRBV4-1; J: TRBJ1-5; size: few; D: .; CDR3: CASSNTGNSNQPQHF; DNA: TGCGCCAGCAGCAACACAGGGAATAGCAATCAGCCCCAGCATTTT